A single sample gave rise to the 21 T cell receptor beta chains below, sequenced in a study of blood T cell repertoires in COVID-19. TCRdb's table, derived via immunoSEQ multiplex PCR, lists solely in-frame clones and lacks some. The table has about 280,000 clones, roughly 90% seen once; the top ten hold 9% to 9.5%. Sequencing was performed on peripheral blood. Receptors were obtained from a man in his late teens or twenties with active or convalescent COVID-19.

This clone has a single count. DNA of the CDR3: TGTGCCAGCAGCCGCCGGGGACTCCTACCTTACAATGAGCAGTTCTTC. Its protein is CASSRRGLLPYNEQFF. The rearrangement joins TRBV11-2 to TRBJ2-1; D possibly corresponds to TRBD2 (6 bases). V lost 5 bases to trimming and J lost 4 bases, with 18 bases between them. The CDR3 runs 16 residues. Germline V gene data show CDR1 as SGHAT and CDR2 as FQNNGV.

This chain uses TRBV9 with TRBJ2-3, with TRBD2 matching over 16 bases. V shed 4 bases, J shed 4 bases, and the junction held 6 bases outside the gene matches. CDR3 length equals 17 residues. CDR1 and CDR2 (germline): SGDLS, YYNGEE. The CDR3 DNA is TGTGCCAGCAGCTTGGGACTAGCGGGGGGGCCGGCAGATACGCAGTATTTT. This translates into CASSLGLAGGPADTQYF. The entire variable domain, with the rest obtained from reference TRBV9 and TRBJ2-3, is as follows: DSGVTQTPKHLITATGQRVTLRCSPRSGDLSVYWYQQSLDQGLQFLIQYYNGEERAKGNILERFSAQQFPDLHSELNLSSLELGDSALYFCASSLGLAGGPADTQYFGPGTRLTVL.

J is TRBJ1-1 and V is TRBV6-4; possible D gene TRBD1, 5 bases. Trimming removed 6 bases at V and 2 bases at J, with 13 bases between. Germline-derived CDR1 and CDR2 are MRHNA and SNTAGT. The CDR3 runs to 14 residues. DNA of the CDR3: TGTGCCAGCAGCGCGGCAGGGCGAAACACTGAAGCTTTCTTT. Translated: CASSAAGRNTEAFF.

The chain is built from TRBV14 and TRBJ1-1; TRBD1 might be the D (5 bases). This CDR3 region has 13 residues. Between the trimmed V and J ends, which lost 2 bases and 5 bases, there was a span of 9 bases. Germline V gene data show CDR1 as SGHDN and CDR2 as FVKESK. This chain's CDR3 is CASSQQGGTEAFF. For the CDR3, the DNA is TGTGCCAGCAGCCAACAGGGAGGGACTGAAGCTTTCTTT.

This clone was detected a few times. The gene calls are TRBV27 and TRBJ1-1; TRBD1 matches 8 bases. This CDR3 has 16 amino acids. Per the germline V gene, CDR1 is MNHEY and CDR2 is SMNVEV (reference sequence). The V segment lost 6 bases and the J segment 3 bases; nucleotides outside the gene matches: 12. In DNA, the CDR3 is TGTGCCAGCAGCCAATACACAGGGGGAAGGCACACTGAAGCTTTCTTT. The encoded protein is CASSQYTGGRHTEAFF.

In DNA form, the CDR3 reads TGTGCCAGCTCCAGGGCGGGGGGCGGTGAGCAGTTCTTC. It codes for CASSRAGGGEQFF. The chain couples TRBV6-5 to TRBJ2-1; 8 positions agree with TRBD2. With 8 bases clipped from V and 9 bases from J, the junction kept 9 bases outside the gene matches. The CDR3 is 13 residues long. Germline V gives CDR1 MNHEY, CDR2 SVGAGI.

The J gene is TRBJ1-5, the V gene TRBV27; tentatively, D is TRBD1 (6 bases). CDR1 is MNHEY, CDR2 SMNVEV, per germline (reference sequence). The V gene lost 2 bases and the J gene lost 7 bases, with 21 bases spanning the gap. CDR3 length equals 17 residues. The CDR3, as DNA: TGTGCCAGCAGTTTAGGTTTTGTGGGGGCGGCGACCCAGCCCCAGCATTTT. Translating gives CASSLGFVGAATQPQHF.

The genes are TRBV3-1 (or the pseudogene TRBV3-2) and TRBJ2-2, with TRBD2 matching 8 bases. Germline trimming cut 1 base from V and 3 bases from J; bases unmatched to any gene: 7. This CDR3 has 17 residues. Germline-derived CDR1 and CDR2 are LGHDT and YNNKEL (reference sequence). As DNA, the CDR3 is TGTGCCAGCAGCCAAGGGACCGGGGGGGCTTACACCGGGGAGCTGTTTTTT. Amino acid sequence: CASSQGTGGAYTGELFF.

The gene calls are TRBV25-1 and TRBJ2-3, with 8 bases aligning to TRBD2. This CDR3 has 18 amino acids. Trimming removed 3 bases from V and 0 bases from J; junction bases left unmatched: 11. Germline V lookup: CDR1 MGHDK, CDR2 SYGVNS. Written as DNA, the CDR3 is TGTGCCAGCAGTGAGTCCAGCGGGGGACTACCTAGCACAGATACGCAGTATTTT. This encodes CASSESSGGLPSTDTQYF.

The V gene is TRBV10-3, the J gene TRBJ2-1, with a possible D match to TRBD1 (6 bases). V shed 6 bases and J shed 0 bases, with 9 bases lying between them. This CDR3 has 14 residues. The germline CDR1 and CDR2 sequences are ENHRY and SYGVKD. DNA for the CDR3: TGTGCCATCAGACAGGGAAACTCCTACAATGAGCAGTTCTTC. Its translation: CAIRQGNSYNEQFF.

The chain combines TRBV7-2 with TRBJ2-1; the match to TRBD1 covers 9 bases. V was pared by 3 bases and J by 9 bases, with 6 bases of the junction left unmatched. This CDR3 contains 14 residues. CDR1 is SGHTA, CDR2 FQGNSA, per germline. CDR3 in amino acids: CASSFGGQGLEQFF. For the CDR3, the DNA is TGTGCCAGCAGCTTCGGGGGACAGGGACTTGAGCAGTTCTTC.

The genes are TRBV29-1 and TRBJ2-5; TRBD2 matches at 7 bases. This CDR3 has 14 residues. J gave up 4 bases and V 5 bases, and 10 bases lay outside the gene matches. CDR1 is SQVTM and CDR2 is ANQGSEA in the germline V gene. This CDR3 reads CSVTRLALVETQYF. CDR3 nucleotides: TGCAGCGTTACTAGACTAGCCCTGGTAGAGACCCAGTACTTC.

The chain links TRBV29-1 to TRBJ1-5, with 9 nucleotides matching TRBD1. Looked up from germline, CDR1 is SQVTM and CDR2 is ANQGSEA. The CDR3 spans 14 residues. V lost 6 bases and J lost 5; bases outside the gene matches: 8. The CDR3 protein is CSVAGTGSDQPQHF. The CDR3 DNA is TGCAGCGTGGCCGGGACAGGGAGTGATCAGCCCCAGCATTTT.

The chain joins TRBV10-3 to TRBJ2-7; perhaps TRBD2 as D (7 bases). Deletions cut 2 bases from V and 3 bases from J, with 14 bases between. Germline V CDR1 and CDR2: ENHRY, SYGVKD. This CDR3 has 15 residues. CDR3 sequence: CAISERGGHGYEQYF. The CDR3 DNA reads as TGTGCCATCAGTGAGCGCGGGGGCCACGGCTACGAGCAGTACTTC.

This rearrangement joins TRBV5-1 to TRBJ2-7; 9 bases are shared with TRBD2. CDR1 and CDR2 from the germline V gene are SGHRS and YFSETQ. V gave up 1 base and J gave up 7 bases; unmatched junction bases: 9. This CDR3 region has 15 residues. CDR3 DNA sequence: TGCGCCAGCAGCTTGTTCTCTAGCGGGGACGAAGAGCAGTACTTC. It encodes CASSLFSSGDEEQYF. The complete variable domain, with remaining parts taken from reference TRBV5-1 and TRBJ2-7, reads KAGVTQTPRYLIKTRGQQVTLSCSPISGHRSVSWYQQTPGQGLQFLFEYFSETQRNKGNFPGRFSGRQFSNSRSEMNVSTLELGDSALYLCASSLFSSGDEEQYFGPGTRLTVT.

The rearrangement links TRBV5-4 to TRBJ1-1, with D possibly being TRBD1 (5 bases). The CDR3 length is 12 residues. Trimming removed 4 bases from V and 5 bases from J, with 9 bases in between. Germline CDR1 SGHNT, CDR2 YYREEE (reference sequence). The CDR3 region has the DNA TGTGCCAGCAGCCAGGAGGGGACTGAAGCTTTCTTT. It specifies CASSQEGTEAFF.

The chain has TRBV4-2 and TRBJ2-1; D is perhaps TRBD1 (5 bases). Germline CDR1 reads LGHNA; CDR2 reads YNFKEQ. Trimming took off 4 bases at V and 1 base at J, with 11 bases between the two ends. The CDR3 totals 15 residues. The CDR3 protein is CASSPTAPSYNEQFF. DNA for the CDR3: TGTGCCAGCAGCCCGACAGCGCCATCCTACAATGAGCAGTTCTTC.

The CDR3 loop is CASSGGGTYNEQFF. CDR3 coding DNA: TGTGCCAGCAGTGGCGGGGGCACCTACAATGAGCAGTTCTTC. The rearrangement links TRBV27 to TRBJ2-1, with D tentatively TRBD2 (7 bases). Germline CDR1 and CDR2: MNHEY and SMNVEV (reference sequence). This CDR3 has 14 amino acids. Deletions cut 5 bases from V and 2 bases from J, with 10 bases between.

V and J are TRBV15 and TRBJ1-1, with no clear D. V lost 4 bases and J 6 bases, leaving 9 bases between the germline ends. This CDR3 comprises 12 residues. CDR1 LNHNV and CDR2 YYDKDF come from the germline V gene (reference sequence). The CDR3 loop is CATSNTLAEAFF. CDR3 in DNA: TGTGCCACCAGCAACACGCTGGCTGAAGCTTTCTTT.

This chain connects TRBV10-2 to TRBJ2-7; D remains unclear. This CDR3 comprises 10 residues. V was shortened by 3 bases and J by 7 bases, with 4 bases between the two germline ends. Germline CDR1 is WSHSY and CDR2 is SAAADI. This CDR3 is CASSDREQYF. The CDR3 DNA reads TGCGCCAGCAGTGATCGGGAGCAGTACTTC.

The CDR3 here is CATSDYRTDEQFF. The DNA of the CDR3 is TGTGCCACCAGTGACTACCGTACAGATGAGCAGTTCTTC. The chain is built from TRBV24-1 and TRBJ2-1; no definite D call. The CDR3 has 13 amino acids. Trimming shortened V by 4 bases and J by 8 bases, and 11 bases separated the two germline ends. Germline V gives CDR1 KGHDR, CDR2 SFDVKD.